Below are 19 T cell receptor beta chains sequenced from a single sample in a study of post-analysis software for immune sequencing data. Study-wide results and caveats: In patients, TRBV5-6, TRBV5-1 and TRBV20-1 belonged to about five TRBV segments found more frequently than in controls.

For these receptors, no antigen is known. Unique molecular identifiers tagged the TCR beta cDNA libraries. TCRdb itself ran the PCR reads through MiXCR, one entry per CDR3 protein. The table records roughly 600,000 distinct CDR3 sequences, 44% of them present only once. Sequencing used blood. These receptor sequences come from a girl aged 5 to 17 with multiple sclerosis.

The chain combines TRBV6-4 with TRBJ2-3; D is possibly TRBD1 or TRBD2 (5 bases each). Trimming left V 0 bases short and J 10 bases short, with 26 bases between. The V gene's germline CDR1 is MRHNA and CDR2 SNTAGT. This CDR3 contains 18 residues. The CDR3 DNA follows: TGTGCCAGCAGTGACTCGGTTGGGGCAGGTAGCGAACCGGTTTCGCAGTATTTT. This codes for CASSDSVGAGSEPVSQYF.

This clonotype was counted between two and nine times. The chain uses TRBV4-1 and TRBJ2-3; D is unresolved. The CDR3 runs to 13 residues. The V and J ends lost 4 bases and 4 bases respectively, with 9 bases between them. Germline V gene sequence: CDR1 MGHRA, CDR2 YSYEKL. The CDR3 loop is CASSREQPDTQYF. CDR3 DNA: TGCGCCAGCAGCCGAGAACAGCCAGATACGCAGTATTTT.

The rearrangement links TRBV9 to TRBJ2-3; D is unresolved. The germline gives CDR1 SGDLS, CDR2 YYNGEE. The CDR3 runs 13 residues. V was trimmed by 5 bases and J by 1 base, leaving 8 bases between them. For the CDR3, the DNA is TGTGCCAGCAGAATGGCGGGCACAGATACGCAGTATTTT. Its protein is CASRMAGTDTQYF.

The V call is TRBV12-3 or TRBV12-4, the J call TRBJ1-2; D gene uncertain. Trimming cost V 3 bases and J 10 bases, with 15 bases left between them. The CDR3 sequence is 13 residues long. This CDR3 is CASSFVPTRTYTF. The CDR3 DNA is TGTGCCAGCAGTTTCGTCCCCACTCGTACCTACACCTTC.

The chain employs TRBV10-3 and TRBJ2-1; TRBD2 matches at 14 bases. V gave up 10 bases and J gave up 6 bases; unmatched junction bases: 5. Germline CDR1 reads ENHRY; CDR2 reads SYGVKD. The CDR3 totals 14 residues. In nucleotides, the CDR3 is TGTGCCACCGGGACTAGCGGGAGAGGCAATGAGCAGTTCTTC. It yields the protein CATGTSGRGNEQFF.

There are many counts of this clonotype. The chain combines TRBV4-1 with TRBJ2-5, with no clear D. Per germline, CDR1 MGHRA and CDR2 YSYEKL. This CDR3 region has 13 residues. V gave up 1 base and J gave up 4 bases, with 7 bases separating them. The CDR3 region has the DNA TGCGCCAGCAGCCAAGGCCGATTAGAGACCCAGTACTTC. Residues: CASSQGRLETQYF.

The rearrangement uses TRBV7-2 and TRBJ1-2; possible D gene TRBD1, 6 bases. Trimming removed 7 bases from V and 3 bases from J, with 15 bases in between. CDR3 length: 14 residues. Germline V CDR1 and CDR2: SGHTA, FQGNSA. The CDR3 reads CASTAHRDDYGYTF. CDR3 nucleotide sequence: TGTGCCAGCACCGCCCACAGGGATGACTATGGCTACACCTTC. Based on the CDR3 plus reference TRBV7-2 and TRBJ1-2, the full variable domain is GAGVSQSPSNKVTEKGKDVELRCDPISGHTALYWYRQSLGQGLEFLIYFQGNSAPDKSGLPSDRFSAERTGGSVSTLTIQRTQQEDSAVYLCASTAHRDDYGYTFGSGTRLTVV.

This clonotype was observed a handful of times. The CDR3 DNA follows: TGTGCCAGCAGTGTGGGGACAGGGGGAGTCTATGAGCAGTTCTTC. Encoded protein: CASSVGTGGVYEQFF. The chain carries TRBV2 and TRBJ2-1, with 11 bases lining up with TRBD1. The germline CDR1 and CDR2 sequences are SNHLY and FYNNEI. The V and J ends lost 4 bases and 8 bases, in that order; junction bases with no gene match: 7. CDR3 length: 15 residues.

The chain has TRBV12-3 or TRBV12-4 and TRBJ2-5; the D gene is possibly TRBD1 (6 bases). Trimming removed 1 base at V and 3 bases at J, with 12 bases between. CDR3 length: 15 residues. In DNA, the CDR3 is TGTGCCAGCAGTTTAGATAGGACAGTTGAAGAGACCCAGTACTTC. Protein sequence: CASSLDRTVEETQYF.

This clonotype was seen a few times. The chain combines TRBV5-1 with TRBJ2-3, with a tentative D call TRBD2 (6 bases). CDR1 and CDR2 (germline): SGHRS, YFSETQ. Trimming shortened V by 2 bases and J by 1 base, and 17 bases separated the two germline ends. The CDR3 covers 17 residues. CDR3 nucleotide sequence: TGCGCCAGCAGCTTTGATTATCGGGCGGGACGCACAGATACGCAGTATTTT. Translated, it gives CASSFDYRAGRTDTQYF.

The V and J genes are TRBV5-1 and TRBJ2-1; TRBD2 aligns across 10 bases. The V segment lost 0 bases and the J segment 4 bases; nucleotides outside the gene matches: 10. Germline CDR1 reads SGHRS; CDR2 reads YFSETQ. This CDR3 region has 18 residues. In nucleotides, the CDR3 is TGCGCCAGCAGCTTGGCGGCTAGCGGGAGTAGGATTTACAATGAGCAGTTCTTC. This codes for CASSLAASGSRIYNEQFF.

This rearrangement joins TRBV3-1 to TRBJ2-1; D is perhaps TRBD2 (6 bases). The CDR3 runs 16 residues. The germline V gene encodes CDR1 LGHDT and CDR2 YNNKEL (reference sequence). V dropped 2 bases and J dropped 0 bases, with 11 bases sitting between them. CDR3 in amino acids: CASSQSVGGSYNEQFF. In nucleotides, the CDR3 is TGTGCCAGCAGCCAAAGCGTGGGGGGCTCCTACAATGAGCAGTTCTTC.

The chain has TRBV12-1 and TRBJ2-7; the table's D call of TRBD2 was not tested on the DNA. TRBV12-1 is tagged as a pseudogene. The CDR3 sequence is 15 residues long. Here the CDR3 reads CASSCPGRRRFEQYF. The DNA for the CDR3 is TGTGCCAGCAGCTGCCCAGGACGCCGGAGGTTCGAGCAGTACTTC.

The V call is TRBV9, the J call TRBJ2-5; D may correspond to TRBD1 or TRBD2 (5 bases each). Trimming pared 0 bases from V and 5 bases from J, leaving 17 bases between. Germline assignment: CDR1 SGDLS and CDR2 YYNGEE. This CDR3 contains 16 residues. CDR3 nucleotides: TGTGCCAGCAGCGTAGCTACCCGTGGGGGTAAGGAGACCCAGTACTTC. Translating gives CASSVATRGGKETQYF.

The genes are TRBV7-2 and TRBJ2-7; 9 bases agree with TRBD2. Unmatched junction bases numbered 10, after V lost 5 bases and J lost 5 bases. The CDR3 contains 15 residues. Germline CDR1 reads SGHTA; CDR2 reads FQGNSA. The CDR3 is CASSPALAGLHEQYF. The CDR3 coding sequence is TGTGCCAGCAGCCCCGCACTAGCGGGCCTGCACGAGCAGTACTTC.

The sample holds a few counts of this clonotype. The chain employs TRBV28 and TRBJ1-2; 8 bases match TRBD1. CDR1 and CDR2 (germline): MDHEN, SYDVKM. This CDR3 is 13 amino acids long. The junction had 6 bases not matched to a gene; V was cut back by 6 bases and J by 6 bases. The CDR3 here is CASRPGQGDGYTF. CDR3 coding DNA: TGTGCCAGCAGACCAGGACAGGGCGATGGCTACACCTTC.

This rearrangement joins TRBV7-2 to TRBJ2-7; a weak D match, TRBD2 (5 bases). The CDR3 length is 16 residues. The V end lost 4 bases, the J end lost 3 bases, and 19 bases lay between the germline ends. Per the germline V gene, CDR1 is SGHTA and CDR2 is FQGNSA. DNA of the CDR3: TGTGCCAGCAGCTCTAGGGCGGACGGGGTGTTCTACGAGCAGTACTTC. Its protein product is CASSSRADGVFYEQYF.

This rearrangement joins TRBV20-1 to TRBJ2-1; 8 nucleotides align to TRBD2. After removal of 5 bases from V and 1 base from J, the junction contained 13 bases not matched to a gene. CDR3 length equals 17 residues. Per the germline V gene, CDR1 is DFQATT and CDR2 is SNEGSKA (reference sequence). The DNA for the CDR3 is TGCAGTGCTCACCGTATTAGCGGGGAGGGATCCTACAATGAGCAGTTCTTC. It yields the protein CSAHRISGEGSYNEQFF.

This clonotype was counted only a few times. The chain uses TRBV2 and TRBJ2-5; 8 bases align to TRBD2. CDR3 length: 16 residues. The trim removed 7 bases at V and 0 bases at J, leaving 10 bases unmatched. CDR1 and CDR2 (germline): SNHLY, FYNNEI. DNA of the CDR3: TGTGCCAGCACCCCAGGTGGCGGGGGGTACCAAGAGACCCAGTACTTC. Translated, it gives CASTPGGGGYQETQYF.